This T cell receptor beta chain appears in the sequencing data of a study of CD8+ T cells in alopecia areata. The sequencing template was cDNA reverse transcribed from extracted RNA. The data were produced by immunoSEQ multiplex PCR, yet TCRdb's version contains in-frame clones alone and is incomplete. Found here are 25,000 to 40,000 clones, over 60% of them singletons; the top ten hold under 20%. V lost 3 bases and J lost 1, with 7 bases in between. The CDR3 spans 13 residues. Germline V gives CDR1 MNHEY, CDR2 SMNVEV (reference sequence). Alopecia areata patients provided lesional scalp punch biopsies and peripheral blood. Study outcomes and limitations: Scalp sample sequencing also detects resident alphabeta T cells of normal skin. Patients displayed less clarity in TCR sharing than mice, a finding possibly related to HLA. Higher clonality than in normal scalp was seen in lesional scalp, especially alopecia totalis/universalis.

A note on this clone: The target antigen is unknown.

Input material: NKG2D-low CD8+ T cells sorted from blood. This chain uses TRBV27 with TRBJ2-7; D possibly matches TRBD1 or TRBD2 (5 bases each). The clonotype was recovered from a human donor with alopecia areata. The CDR3 loop reads CASSFGGSYEQYF. The CDR3 nucleotides read TGTGCCAGCAGTTTTGGGGGATCCTACGAGCAGTACTTC.